This T cell receptor beta chain was identified in a study of CD8 T cells in Susac syndrome (dated by TCRdb to about 2019). Context from the whole study: The study used repertoire sequencing to test whether antigen drove CD8+ T cell activation and differentiation in Susac syndrome. Clonality of the CD8+ T cell repertoire was compared between roughly 13 healthy donors, around 14 Susac syndrome patients and 15 or so multiple sclerosis patients. The full study reports these points: The study acknowledged that relatively few individuals were included in the TCR sequencing and HLA analysis.

A remark on this clonotype: Its antigen has not been determined. Base quality data are lacking; no much larger clone is found one base away.

The germline V gene sets CDR1 to SGDLS and CDR2 to YYNGEE. The CDR3 runs 16 residues from the cysteine to the phenylalanine. The DNA shown is the 48-base CDR3, in frame from base 1. The germline ends are 13 bases apart after V is trimmed by 1 base and J by 2 bases. RNA was extracted using the RNeasy kit, and about 0.5 to 1 microgram was reverse transcribed with random hexamers. The immunoSEQ multiplex PCR assay, which covers 54 Vbeta and 13 Jbeta segments, was used to amplify TCR beta CDR3 regions. PCR amplification bias was corrected using a synthetic template baseline for primer optimization and computational correction. As for the authors' bioinformatics: Reads were assigned to V, D and J genes according to IMGT and analyzed in immunoSEQ Analyzer, with only productive sequences retained. To calculate clonality, Shannon entropy was normalized by log2 of the number of productive unique sequences and then subtracted from one. Public and private clones were assessed among the 100 most prevalent clones of each patient and control. Clones were defined as Susac-specific if absent from the healthy and MS cohorts, from 900 to 1,200 published viral clones and from other ImmuneACCESS disease sequences. The raw public reads went through TCRdb reprocessing: fastp at Q25, MiXCR clone calling, in-frame beta chains kept. Entries that share a CDR3 protein sequence are merged under the most common genes and DNA. These V and J calls rely on TCRdb rather than the paper's analysis. This sample is represented by 150,000 to 190,000 distinct CDR3 sequences; about 94% of them were singletons. The leading ten clones occupy around 0.21% of the sample.

High-throughput TCR beta sequencing profiled peripheral blood CD8+ and CD4+ T cells from healthy donors, Susac syndrome patients and multiple sclerosis patients. The multiple sclerosis controls were treatment-naive patients who had stable or active relapsing-remitting disease and met the revised McDonald criteria. Bulk CD8+ and CD4+ T cells were purified by magnetic negative isolation, whereas CD8+ TEMRA cells were enriched by FACS. Blood was collected in EDTA tubes and processed within 24 hours, with PBMCs isolated through density gradient centrifugation. PBMCs intended for TCR sequencing were frozen in liquid nitrogen and were later thawed in a 37 degrees C water bath. The sorted or isolated CD4+, CD8+ and CD8+ TEMRA cells reached a purity of at least 90%.

The TCR originated in a human donor with multiple sclerosis. Material for sequencing was CD8+ T cells from PBMCs. The rearrangement joined TRBV9 to TRBJ1-3, with the D gene call left open. The DNA sequence reads TGTGCCAGCAGCGTATCATCTCAGGCAGCTGGAAACACCATATATTTT. It translates as CASSVSSQAAGNTIYF.